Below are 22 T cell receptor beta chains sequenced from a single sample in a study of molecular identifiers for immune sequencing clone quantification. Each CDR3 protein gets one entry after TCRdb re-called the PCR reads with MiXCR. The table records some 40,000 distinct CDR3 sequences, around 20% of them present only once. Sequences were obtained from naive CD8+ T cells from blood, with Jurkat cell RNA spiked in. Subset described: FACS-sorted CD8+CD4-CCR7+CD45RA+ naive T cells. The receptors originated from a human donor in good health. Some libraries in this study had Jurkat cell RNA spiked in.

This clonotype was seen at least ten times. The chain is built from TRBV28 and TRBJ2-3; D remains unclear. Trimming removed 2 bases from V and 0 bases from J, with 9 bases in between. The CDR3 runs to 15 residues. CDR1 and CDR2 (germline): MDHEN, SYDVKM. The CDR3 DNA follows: TGTGCCAGCAGTTTAAGGAGACCTAGCACAGATACGCAGTATTTT. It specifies CASSLRRPSTDTQYF.

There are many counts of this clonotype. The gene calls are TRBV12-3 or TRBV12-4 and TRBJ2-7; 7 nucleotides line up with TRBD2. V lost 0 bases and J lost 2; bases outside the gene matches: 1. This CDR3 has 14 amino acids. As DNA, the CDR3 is TGTGCCAGCAGTTTAGCGGGAGGGCCCTACGAGCAGTACTTC. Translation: CASSLAGGPYEQYF.

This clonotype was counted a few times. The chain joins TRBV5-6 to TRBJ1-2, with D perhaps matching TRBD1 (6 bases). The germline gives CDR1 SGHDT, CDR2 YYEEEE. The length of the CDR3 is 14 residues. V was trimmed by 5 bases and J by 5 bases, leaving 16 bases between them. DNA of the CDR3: TGTGCCAGCAGTTACACAGGGTCAAAGTATGGCTACACCTTC. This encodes CASSYTGSKYGYTF. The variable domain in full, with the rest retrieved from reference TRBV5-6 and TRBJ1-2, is DAGVTQSPTHLIKTRGQQVTLRCSPKSGHDTVSWYQQALGQGPQFIFQYYEEEERQRGNFPDRFSGHQFPNYSSELNVNALLLGDSALYLCASSYTGSKYGYTFGSGTRLTVV.

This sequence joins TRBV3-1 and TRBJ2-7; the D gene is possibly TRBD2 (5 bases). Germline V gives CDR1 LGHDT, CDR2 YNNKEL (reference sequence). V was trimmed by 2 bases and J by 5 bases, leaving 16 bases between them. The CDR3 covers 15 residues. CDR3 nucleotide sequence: TGTGCCAGCAGCCAAACGTCACTAGGAGGCAACGAGCAGTACTTC. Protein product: CASSQTSLGGNEQYF.

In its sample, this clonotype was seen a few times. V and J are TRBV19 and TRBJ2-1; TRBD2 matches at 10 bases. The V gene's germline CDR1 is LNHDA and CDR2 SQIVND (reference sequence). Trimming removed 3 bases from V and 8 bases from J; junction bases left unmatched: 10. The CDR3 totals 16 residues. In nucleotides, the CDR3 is TGTGCCAGTAGTATCTTCCCTAGCGGGAGTTCGGATGAGCAGTTCTTC. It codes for CASSIFPSGSSDEQFF.

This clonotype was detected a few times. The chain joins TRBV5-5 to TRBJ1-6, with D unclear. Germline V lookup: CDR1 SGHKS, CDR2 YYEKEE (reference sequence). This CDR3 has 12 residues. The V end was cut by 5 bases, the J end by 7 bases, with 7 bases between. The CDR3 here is CASRESNSPLHF. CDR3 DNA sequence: TGTGCCAGCAGAGAATCCAATTCACCCCTCCACTTT.

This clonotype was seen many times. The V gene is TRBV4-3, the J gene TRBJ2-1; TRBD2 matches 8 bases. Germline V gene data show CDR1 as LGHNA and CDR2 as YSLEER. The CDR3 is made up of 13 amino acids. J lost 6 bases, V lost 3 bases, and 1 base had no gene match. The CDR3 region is CASSHTSGNEQFF. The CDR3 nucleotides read TGCGCCAGCAGCCATACTAGCGGCAATGAGCAGTTCTTC.

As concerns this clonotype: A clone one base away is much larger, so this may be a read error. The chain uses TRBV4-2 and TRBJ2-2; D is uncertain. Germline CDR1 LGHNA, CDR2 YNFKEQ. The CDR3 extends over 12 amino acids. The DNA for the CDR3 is TGTGCCAGCAGCCGCAACACCAGGGAGCTGTTTTTT. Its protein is CASSRNTRELFF.

CDR3 nucleotide sequence: TGTGCCAGCAGCAAATCAGATAGCTCCTACAATGAGCAGTTCTTC. It specifies CASSKSDSSYNEQFF. This chain connects TRBV21-1 to TRBJ2-1. TRBV21-1 counts as a pseudogene. The CDR3 totals 15 residues.

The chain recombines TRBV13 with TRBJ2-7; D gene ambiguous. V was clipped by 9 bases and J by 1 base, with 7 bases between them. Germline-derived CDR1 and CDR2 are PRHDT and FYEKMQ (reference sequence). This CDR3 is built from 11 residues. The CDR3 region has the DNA TGTGCCAGTGCGTGGTCCTACGAGCAGTACTTC. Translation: CASAWSYEQYF.

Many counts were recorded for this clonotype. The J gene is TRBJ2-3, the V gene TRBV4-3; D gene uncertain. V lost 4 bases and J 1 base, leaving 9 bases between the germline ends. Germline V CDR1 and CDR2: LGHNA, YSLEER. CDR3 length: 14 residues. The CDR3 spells CASSPQVGTDTQYF. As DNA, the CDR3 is TGCGCCAGCAGCCCCCAAGTTGGCACAGATACGCAGTATTTT.

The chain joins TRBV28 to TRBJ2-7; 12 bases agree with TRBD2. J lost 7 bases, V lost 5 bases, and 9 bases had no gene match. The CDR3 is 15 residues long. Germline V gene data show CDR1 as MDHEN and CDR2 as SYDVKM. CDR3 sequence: CASSGRLAGVREQYF. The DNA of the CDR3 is TGTGCCAGCAGTGGACGACTAGCGGGAGTCCGGGAGCAGTACTTC.

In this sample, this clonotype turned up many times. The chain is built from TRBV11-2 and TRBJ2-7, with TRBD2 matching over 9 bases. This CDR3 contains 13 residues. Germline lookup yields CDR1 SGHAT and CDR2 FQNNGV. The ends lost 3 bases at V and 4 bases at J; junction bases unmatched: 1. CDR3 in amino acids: CASSFSGSYEQYF. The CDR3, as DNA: TGTGCCAGCAGCTTTAGCGGGAGTTACGAGCAGTACTTC. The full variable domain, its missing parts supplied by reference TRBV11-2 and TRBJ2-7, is EAGVAQSPRYKIIEKRQSVAFWCNPISGHATLYWYQQILGQGPKLLIQFQNNGVVDDSQLPKDRFSAERLKGVDSTLKIQPAKLEDSAVYLCASSFSGSYEQYFGPGTRLTVT.

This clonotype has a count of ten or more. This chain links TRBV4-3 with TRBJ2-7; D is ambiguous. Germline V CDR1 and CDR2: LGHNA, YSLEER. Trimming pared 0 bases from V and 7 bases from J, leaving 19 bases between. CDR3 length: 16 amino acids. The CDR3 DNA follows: TGCGCCAGCAGCCAAGATTGGCCCCCGGAGTGGGAAGAGCAGTACTTC. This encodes CASSQDWPPEWEEQYF.

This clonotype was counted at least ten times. CDR3 in amino acids: CASNLWGDYEQYF. Written as DNA, the CDR3 is TGTGCCAGCAACCTATGGGGTGACTACGAGCAGTACTTC. This chain links TRBV6-2 or TRBV6-3 with TRBJ2-7; D remains unclear. V lost 7 bases to trimming and J lost 3 bases, with 13 bases between them. CDR1 and CDR2 (germline): MNHEY, SVGEGT. There are 13 residues in the CDR3.

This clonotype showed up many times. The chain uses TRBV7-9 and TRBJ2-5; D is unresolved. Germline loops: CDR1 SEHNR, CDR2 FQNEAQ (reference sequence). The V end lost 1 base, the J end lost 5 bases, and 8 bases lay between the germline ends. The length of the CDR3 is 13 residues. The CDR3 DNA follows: TGTGCCAGCAGCTTAGATACGACCGAGACCCAGTACTTC. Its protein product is CASSLDTTETQYF.

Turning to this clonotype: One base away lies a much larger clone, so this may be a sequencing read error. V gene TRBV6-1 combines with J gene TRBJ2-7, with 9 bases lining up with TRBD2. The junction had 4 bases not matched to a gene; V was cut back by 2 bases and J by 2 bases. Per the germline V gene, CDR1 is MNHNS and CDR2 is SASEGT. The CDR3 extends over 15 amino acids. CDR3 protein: CASSEQAGGPYEQYF. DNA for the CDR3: TGTGCCAGCAGTGAACAAGCGGGGGGTCCCTACGAGCAGTACTTC.

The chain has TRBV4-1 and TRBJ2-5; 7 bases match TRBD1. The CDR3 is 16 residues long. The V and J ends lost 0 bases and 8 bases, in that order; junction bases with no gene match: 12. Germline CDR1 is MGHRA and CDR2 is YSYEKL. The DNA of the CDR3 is TGCGCCAGCAGCCAAGAGTGGGGACAGCCTGGGGACACCCAGTACTTC. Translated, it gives CASSQEWGQPGDTQYF.

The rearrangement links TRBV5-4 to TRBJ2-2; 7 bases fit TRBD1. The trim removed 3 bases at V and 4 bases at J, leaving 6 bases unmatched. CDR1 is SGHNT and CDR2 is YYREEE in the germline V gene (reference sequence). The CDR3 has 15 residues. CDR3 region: CASSSGTGVTGELFF. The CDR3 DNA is TGTGCCAGCAGCTCTGGAACAGGGGTCACCGGGGAGCTGTTTTTT.

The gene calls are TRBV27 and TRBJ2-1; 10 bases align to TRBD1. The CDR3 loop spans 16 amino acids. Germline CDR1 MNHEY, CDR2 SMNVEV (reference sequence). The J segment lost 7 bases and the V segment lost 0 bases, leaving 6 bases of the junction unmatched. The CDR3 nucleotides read TGTGCCAGCAGTTTATCCGCGGACAGGGGGTGGAATGAGCAGTTCTTC. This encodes CASSLSADRGWNEQFF.

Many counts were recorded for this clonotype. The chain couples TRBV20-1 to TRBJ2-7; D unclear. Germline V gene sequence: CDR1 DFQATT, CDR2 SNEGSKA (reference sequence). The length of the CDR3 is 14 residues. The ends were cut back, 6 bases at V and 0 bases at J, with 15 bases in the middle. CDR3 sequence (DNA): TGCAGTGCCAGGTTAATACAGAGCTCCTACGAGCAGTACTTC. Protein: CSARLIQSSYEQYF.

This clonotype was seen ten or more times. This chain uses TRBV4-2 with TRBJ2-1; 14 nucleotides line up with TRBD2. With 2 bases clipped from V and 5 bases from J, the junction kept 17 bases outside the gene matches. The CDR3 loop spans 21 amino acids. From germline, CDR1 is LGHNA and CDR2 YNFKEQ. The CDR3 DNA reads TGTGCCAGCAGCCAATGTCGTGGCCGACTAGCGGGAGGGCCCTGCCACAATGAGCAGTTCTTC. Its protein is CASSQCRGRLAGGPCHNEQFF.